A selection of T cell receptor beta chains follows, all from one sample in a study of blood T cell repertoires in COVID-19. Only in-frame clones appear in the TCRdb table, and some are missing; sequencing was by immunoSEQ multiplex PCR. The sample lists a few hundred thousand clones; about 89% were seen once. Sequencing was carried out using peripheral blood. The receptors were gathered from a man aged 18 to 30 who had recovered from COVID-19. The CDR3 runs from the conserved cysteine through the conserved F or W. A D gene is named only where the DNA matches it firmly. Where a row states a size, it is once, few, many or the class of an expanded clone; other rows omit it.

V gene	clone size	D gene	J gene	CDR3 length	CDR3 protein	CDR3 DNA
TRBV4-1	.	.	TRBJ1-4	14	CASSQAATNEKLFF	TGCGCCAGCAGCCAAGCAGCAACTAATGAAAAACTGTTTTTT
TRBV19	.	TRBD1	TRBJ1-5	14	CATSPGQGYQPQHF	TGTGCCACCTCTCCGGGACAGGGTTATCAGCCCCAGCATTTT
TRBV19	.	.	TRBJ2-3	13	CASRTLGEDTQYF	TGTGCCAGTAGGACTCTAGGGGAAGATACGCAGTATTTT
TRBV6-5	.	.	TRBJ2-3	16	CASSFVGWQRRDTQYF	TGTGCCAGCAGTTTCGTGGGGTGGCAGCGGAGAGATACGCAGTATTTT
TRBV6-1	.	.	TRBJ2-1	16	CASSALASSSYNEQFF	TGTGCCAGCAGTGCTCTAGCGTCGAGCTCCTACAATGAGCAGTTCTTC
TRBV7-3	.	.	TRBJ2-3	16	CASSLTRGGGTDTQYF	TGTGCCAGCAGCTTAACGAGGGGGGGTGGCACAGATACGCAGTATTTT
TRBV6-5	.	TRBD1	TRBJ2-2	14	CASAWTGTTGELFF	TGTGCCAGCGCTTGGACAGGGACTACCGGGGAGCTGTTTTTT
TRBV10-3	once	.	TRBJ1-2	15	CAISEPTRANYGYTF	TGTGCCATCAGTGAGCCCACGAGGGCTAACTATGGCTACACCTTC
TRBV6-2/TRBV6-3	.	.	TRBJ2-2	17	CASSFLGGPPNTGELFF	TGTGCCAGCAGTTTCCTCGGGGGGCCTCCGAACACCGGGGAGCTGTTTTTT
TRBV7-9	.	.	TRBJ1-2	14	CASSLMGLNYGYTF	TGTGCCAGCAGCTTGATGGGCCTTAACTATGGCTACACCTTC
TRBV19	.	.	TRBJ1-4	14	CASATGQRMEKLFF	TGTGCCAGTGCAACAGGGCAGAGAATGGAAAAACTGTTTTTT
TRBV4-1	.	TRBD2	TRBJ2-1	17	CASSQRGASGFYNEQFF	TGCGCCAGCAGCCAGAGGGGGGCTAGCGGGTTCTACAATGAGCAGTTCTTC